The subject of this entry is one T cell receptor (beta chain). Its antigen remains unknown. The data originate from a study of identical twins. Regarding the study as a whole: Where beta out-of-frame sequences were concerned, excess twin sharing was weaker.

One entry per CDR3 protein results from TCRdb running MiXCR on the 5' RACE reads. Of about 1.7 million distinct CDR3 sequences listed, around 29% are singletons. V lost 2 bases and J 13 bases, leaving 12 bases between the germline ends. The CDR3 is 12 residues long. Germline V gene sequence: CDR1 LNHDA, CDR2 SQIVND (reference sequence). The sample was cord blood. This receptor was obtained from a newborn girl in good health. V and J are TRBV19 and TRBJ2-1; D is unresolved. The CDR3 protein is CASSINKAEQFF. The CDR3 DNA sequence: TGTGCCAGTAGTATAAATAAGGCTGAACAGTTCTTC.